These T cell receptor beta chains were read from a single sample in a study of immune characterization of retroperitoneal liposarcoma. Each CDR3 protein gets one entry after TCRdb re-called the PCR reads with MiXCR. The sample lists around 8,000 distinct CDR3 sequences; 25% to 35% were seen once. The sample was blood. The receptors were gathered from a male donor with retroperitoneal liposarcoma. CDR3s include the opening cysteine and the closing phenylalanine or tryptophan. D genes are given only for firm matches. The size entry is marked missing in some rows and otherwise reads once, few, many or a size class.

TRBJ2-1 | TRBV7-2 | TRBD2 | . | TGTGCCAGCAGCCTCACGACTAGCGGAGGAGGATACAATGAGCAGTTCTTC | CASSLTTSGGGYNEQFF
TRBJ2-1 | TRBV18 | . | few | TGTGCCAGCTCACCACCGGGGTCCTACAATGAGCAGTTCTTC | CASSPPGSYNEQFF
TRBJ1-1 | TRBV6-1 | . | . | TGTGCCAGCAGTGACGTACGGAAGAACACTGAAGCTTTCTTT | CASSDVRKNTEAFF
TRBJ2-7 | TRBV7-2 | . | . | TGTGCCAGCAGCTTAAAGGTTGCCAACTACGAGCAGTACTTC | CASSLKVANYEQYF
TRBJ2-3 | TRBV6-1 | TRBD2 | . | TGTGCCAGCAGCCCGGGACTAGCGGTAACAGATACGCAGTATTTT | CASSPGLAVTDTQYF
TRBJ2-2 | TRBV6-6 | TRBD2 | few | TGTGCCAGCAGTCAAAAGGGACTAGCGGGGGGGGTCACCGGGGAGCTGTTTTTT | CASSQKGLAGGVTGELFF
TRBJ2-1 | TRBV6-1 | . | . | TGTGCCAGCAGAGAAAGGGAGTGGTTGGATAGCTCCTACAATGAGCAGTTCTTC | CASREREWLDSSYNEQFF
TRBJ2-4 | TRBV6-1 | TRBD2 | . | TGTGCCAGCAGTGCCACTACTAGCGGGGCCTACAATGAGCAGTACTTC | CASSATTSGAYNEQYF
TRBJ1-2 | TRBV6-5 | . | . | TGTGCCAGCAGTAACCCTCGCAGGGCCGATGGCTACACCTTC | CASSNPRRADGYTF
TRBJ1-2 | TRBV12-3/TRBV12-4 | . | . | TGTGCCACCACTCAAATGAGGCGGGGGAGCTATGGCTACACCTTC | CATTQMRRGSYGYTF
TRBJ2-2 | TRBV6-4 | TRBD1 | medium-sized | TGTGCCACCTTGGGACAGGGATGGGCCGGGGAGCTGTTTTTT | CATLGQGWAGELFF
TRBJ2-5 | TRBV6-1 | . | many | TGTGCCAGCAGAGACAGCCAAGAGACCCAGTACTTC | CASRDSQETQYF
TRBJ2-7 | TRBV4-1 | . | . | TGCGCCAGCAGCCAACTGGAAGGGGTACCAGGCTACGAGCAGTACTTC | CASSQLEGVPGYEQYF
TRBJ1-4 | TRBV6-4 | . | . | TGTGCCAGCAGTGAGCTCGATGAAAAACTGTTTTTT | CASSELDEKLFF
TRBJ2-1 | TRBV4-1 | . | few | TGCGCCAGCAGCCAACCCAATTACAATGAGCAGTTCTTC | CASSQPNYNEQFF
TRBJ1-6 | TRBV6-1 | . | few | TGTGCCAGCAGTGAGCTTAAATCCGCACCCCTCCACTTT | CASSELKSAPLHF
TRBJ2-7 | TRBV7-8 | TRBD1 | . | TGTGCCAGCAGCTTGGGACAGGGTACCGAGCAGTACTTC | CASSLGQGTEQYF
TRBJ2-1 | TRBV10-2 | TRBD2 | medium-sized | TGCGCCAGCAGTGACGGGACTAGCGGATACAATGAGCAGTTCTTC | CASSDGTSGYNEQFF
TRBJ2-5 | TRBV27 | TRBD2 | many | TGTGCCAGCAGCCACGGACTAGCGGGAGTAGAGACCCAGTACTTC | CASSHGLAGVETQYF
TRBJ2-3 | TRBV6-1 | . | few | TGTGCCAGTGGGCTGGCAGGTGAGACAGATACGCAGTATTTT | CASGLAGETDTQYF
TRBJ2-3 | TRBV6-4 | . | few | TGTGCCAGCAGCCTCGGGACCGCCGGGGGAGATACGCAGTATTTT | CASSLGTAGGDTQYF
TRBJ2-1 | TRBV6-1 | . | medium-sized | TGTGCCAGCAGTTCTCCGACGAGGGGGGAGCAGTTCTTC | CASSSPTRGEQFF
TRBJ2-1 | TRBV6-1 | TRBD2 | medium-sized | TGTGCCAGCACCAAAGGGACTAGCGGGAGTCCTGAGCAGTTCTTC | CASTKGTSGSPEQFF
TRBJ2-2 | TRBV7-6 | TRBD1 | . | TGTGCCAGCAGCATGGACAGGGCAAGGGACATCGGGGAGCTGTTTTTT | CASSMDRARDIGELFF
TRBJ2-3 | TRBV11-1 | . | medium-sized | TGTGCCAGCAGCTTAGCAGCAACAGATACGCAGTATTTT | CASSLAATDTQYF
TRBJ2-1 | TRBV15 | TRBD1 | . | TGTGCCACCAGCAGAGATCGTGAAGGGGGCAGTGAGCAGTTCTTC | CATSRDREGGSEQFF
TRBJ2-3 | TRBV7-2 | . | medium-sized | TGTGCCAGCAGCCTGCGCTCCGGCCCGAAAGATACGCAGTATTTT | CASSLRSGPKDTQYF
TRBJ2-5 | TRBV6-6 | TRBD1 | . | TGTGCCAGCAGTTATCCGGACAGGGGGGGCCAGGAGACCCAGTACTTC | CASSYPDRGGQETQYF